One sample yielded the 17 T cell receptor beta chains listed below, sequenced in a study of T cells after yellow fever vaccination. One entry per CDR3 protein, called by TCRdb with MiXCR from the 5' RACE reads. The data contain 50,000 or so distinct CDR3 sequences, approximately 6.6% of them singletons. Material: CD8+ T cells not binding an NS4B(214-222) dextramer, sorted from PBMCs, obtained roughly seven weeks after the first yellow fever vaccination. The receptors were gathered from a man younger than 30 who received the YFV17D yellow fever vaccine.

This clonotype was detected ten times or more. CDR3: CASSAGDRNYGYTF. The CDR3 coding sequence is TGTGCCAGCAGCGCCGGGGACAGAAACTATGGCTACACCTTC. The chain recombines TRBV9 with TRBJ1-2, with TRBD1 matching 7 bases. V shed 3 bases and J 2 bases; nucleotides not matched to a gene: 4. The CDR3 contains 14 residues. Germline loops: CDR1 SGDLS, CDR2 YYNGEE.

This clonotype was observed many times. The chain couples TRBV7-7 to TRBJ2-7; 7 nucleotides line up with TRBD1. The germline gives CDR1 SSHAT, CDR2 FNYEAQ (reference sequence). Trimming at V came to 4 bases and at J to 2 bases, leaving 5 bases not matched to a gene. This CDR3 has 14 amino acids. The CDR3 nucleotides are TGTGCCAGCAGCTACAAACAGGGGCCCTACGAGCAGTACTTC. Translated: CASSYKQGPYEQYF.

This chain uses TRBV3-1 with TRBJ1-3; TRBD1 is a possible D gene (6 bases). In germline, CDR1 is LGHDT, CDR2 YNNKEL (reference sequence). V lost 3 bases and J 3 bases, leaving 15 bases between the germline ends. There are 16 residues in the CDR3. CDR3 sequence (DNA): TGTGCCAGCAGCCAGAGACTGACAGGTCTTGGAAACACCATATATTTT. Its protein is CASSQRLTGLGNTIYF. Full variable domain (rest looked up from reference TRBV3-1 and TRBJ1-3): DTAVSQTPKYLVTQMGNDKSIKCEQNLGHDTMYWYKQDSKKFLKIMFSYNNKELIINETVPNRFSPKSPDKAHLNLHINSLELGDSAVYFCASSQRLTGLGNTIYFGEGSWLTVV.

This clonotype was recorded many times. The CDR3 is CASSFGLAPGSTYLNNEQFF. CDR3 in DNA: TGCGCCAGCAGCTTCGGTTTAGCCCCGGGATCCACATATTTAAACAATGAGCAGTTCTTC. The rearrangement uses TRBV5-1 and TRBJ2-1, with a weak D call TRBD2 (5 bases). Germline assignment: CDR1 SGHRS and CDR2 YFSETQ. CDR3 size: 20 residues. V lost 2 bases, J lost 5 bases, and 29 bases lay in between.

The chain uses TRBV7-2 and TRBJ2-5; unclear D gene. The germline V gene has CDR1 SGHTA and CDR2 FQGNSA. Trimming left V 5 bases short and J 5 bases short, with 18 bases between. The CDR3 spans 15 residues. CDR3 sequence (DNA): TGTGCCAGCAGCCCCGTCCCCCTAGGAGCGGAGACCCAGTACTTC. Translating it yields CASSPVPLGAETQYF.

This clonotype was seen a few times. The chain recombines TRBV20-1 with TRBJ1-6, with D unresolved. Germline V gene sequence: CDR1 DFQATT, CDR2 SNEGSKA (reference sequence). With 2 bases removed from V and 12 bases from J, the gap between germline ends came to 11 bases. The CDR3 runs to 12 residues. CDR3 bases: TGCAGTGCTAGACGCCGCTCCCAACCCCTCCACTTT. Residues: CSARRRSQPLHF.

V and J are TRBV6-5 and TRBJ1-2; TRBD1 agrees at 7 bases. V shed 0 bases and J 4 bases; nucleotides not matched to a gene: 5. CDR1 and CDR2 from the germline V gene are MNHEY and SVGAGI. There are 15 residues in the CDR3. The CDR3 region has the DNA TGTGCCAGCAGTTACTCCTACAGGGGCTCCTATGGCTACACCTTC. This codes for CASSYSYRGSYGYTF.

A note on this clonotype: A much larger clone sits a single nucleotide away, making a read error possible. This rearrangement joins TRBV5-1 to TRBJ2-4; no firm D call. CDR3 length equals 16 residues. Germline V lookup: CDR1 SGHRS, CDR2 YFSETQ. The CDR3 region has the DNA TGCGCCAGCAGCTTGAATAACGGTGTAGCCAAAAACATTCAGAACTTC. Its protein is CASSLNNGVAKNIQNF.

The chain recombines TRBV5-5 with TRBJ1-2, with a weak D call TRBD1 (6 bases). CDR1 and CDR2 from the germline V gene are SGHKS and YYEKEE (reference sequence). V was pared by 1 base and J by 10 bases, with 11 bases between. The CDR3 has 12 residues. The DNA for the CDR3 is TGTGCCAGCAGCTTGATCACAGGGCACTACACCTTC. Translation: CASSLITGHYTF.

The sample holds a few counts of this clonotype. This chain connects TRBV7-2 to TRBJ2-7; D unclear. Germline V gene lookup returns CDR1 SGHTA and CDR2 FQGNSA. This CDR3 has 14 residues. V shed 3 bases and J shed 6 bases, with 15 bases lying between them. The CDR3 spells CASSFKRAPPEQYF. The CDR3 nucleotides read TGTGCCAGCAGCTTTAAAAGGGCTCCCCCCGAGCAGTACTTC.

This clonotype was recorded a few times. The rearrangement joins TRBV2 to TRBJ2-1; no clear D. This CDR3 contains 12 residues. V lost 5 bases, J lost 12 bases, and 14 bases lay in between. CDR1 is SNHLY, CDR2 FYNNEI, per germline. The CDR3 bases are TGTGCCAGCAGTTCGTCGGACGTAGGGCAGTTCTTC. Translated: CASSSSDVGQFF.

This clonotype has a handful of counts. The rearrangement links TRBV4-3 to TRBJ1-2; D may be TRBD1 (5 bases). There are 17 residues in the CDR3. Trimming cost V 0 bases and J 3 bases, with 17 bases left between them. Germline V CDR1 and CDR2: LGHNA, YSLEER. CDR3 sequence reads: CASSQDGLSRAHYGYTF. The CDR3 DNA reads as TGCGCCAGCAGCCAAGATGGTCTCTCCAGGGCACACTATGGCTACACCTTC.

This clonotype was recorded at least ten times. This rearrangement joins TRBV20-1 to TRBJ1-3; D gene ambiguous. Looked up from germline, CDR1 is DFQATT and CDR2 is SNEGSKA (reference sequence). The CDR3 has 16 residues. V dropped 6 bases and J dropped 4 bases, with 22 bases sitting between them. This CDR3 reads CSAKAGPRMGGNTIYF. CDR3 bases: TGCAGTGCCAAAGCCGGGCCCAGAATGGGGGGAAACACCATATATTTT.

There are many counts of this clonotype. V usage is TRBV5-1 and J usage is TRBJ2-3, with TRBD1 matching 7 bases. The ends lost 2 bases at V and 3 bases at J; junction bases unmatched: 6. Per the germline V gene, CDR1 is SGHRS and CDR2 is YFSETQ. The CDR3 is 15 amino acids. Written as DNA, the CDR3 is TGCGCCAGCAGCTTCGGACAGGTTGGGACAGATACGCAGTATTTT. It is translated as CASSFGQVGTDTQYF.

This clonotype was seen a single time. The chain uses TRBV12-3 or TRBV12-4 and TRBJ2-2; D call uncertain. V was trimmed by 3 bases and J by 1 base, leaving 6 bases between them. There are 14 residues in the CDR3. CDR3 nucleotides: TGTGCCAGCAGTTTGGGCAGGAACACCGGGGAGCTGTTTTTT. The encoded protein is CASSLGRNTGELFF.

This clonotype occurred a few times. V is TRBV5-1 and J is TRBJ2-6; no firm D call. V shed 6 bases and J shed 1 base, with 8 bases lying between them. Per germline, CDR1 SGHRS and CDR2 YFSETQ. The CDR3 spans 14 residues. The CDR3 reads CASNLGSGANVLTF. The CDR3 nucleotides read TGCGCCAGCAACCTCGGGTCTGGGGCCAACGTCCTGACTTTC.

This clonotype came up many times. The chain couples TRBV4-1 to TRBJ2-5; no clear D. The CDR3 is 15 residues long. V was shortened by 1 base and J by 1 base, with 10 bases between the two germline ends. Germline lookup yields CDR1 MGHRA and CDR2 YSYEKL. In DNA form, the CDR3 reads TGCGCCAGCAGCCAAGTTTACTCAGGCCAAGAGACCCAGTACTTC. Translated: CASSQVYSGQETQYF.